This T cell receptor (beta chain) was sequenced during a study of CD8 T cells in ankylosing spondylitis (dated by TCRdb to about 2017). Context from the whole study: To find TCR variants linked to disease, the study profiled T cell receptor beta repertoires in ankylosing spondylitis patients and healthy donors. The whole study cohort included about a hundred healthy donors and roughly 24 ankylosing spondylitis patients. Peripheral blood was sampled, and synovial fluid was additionally collected from ankylosing spondylitis patients.

Broad study findings and their caveats: Some motif variants were previously reported in synovial fluid and blood of reactive arthritis patients, suggesting common disease-initiation mechanisms. A TCR beta motif made up of several highly homologous amino acid variants appeared to be characteristic of blood from ankylosing spondylitis patients. The disease-linked clones showed a CD8+ phenotype and occurred at relatively low frequencies in peripheral blood. The disease-linked clones were reported as significantly enriched in matched synovial fluid samples from ankylosing spondylitis patients.

This clonotype was recorded a few times. The target of this receptor is not known. Base quality data are lacking; no much larger clone is found one base away. The sequencer was an Illumina HiSeq 2500. Quantitative 5'-RACE with molecular barcodes was used to prepare TCR beta libraries. As for how the authors treated the data: Disease-linked TCR variants were identified with a new computational method built on a probabilistic model of VDJ rearrangement. The raw public data were reprocessed by TCRdb itself: fastp quality trimming at Q25, MiXCR clonotype calling, in-frame beta chains only. One record per CDR3 amino acid sequence lists the most common genes and DNA. TCRdb's processing, not the authors', yielded these V and J calls. This sample comprises roughly 450,000 distinct CDR3 sequences, roughly 26% of them detected only once. The ten largest clones take up roughly 1% of the sample. Looking up the germline V gene yields CDR1 SGHRS and CDR2 YFSETQ. From its cysteine to its phenylalanine, the CDR3 spans 14 amino acids. Only CDR3 DNA is held: 42 bases, read in frame from base 1. Trimmed from V: 4 bases; trimmed from J: 7 bases; junction bases lacking a gene match: 6.

The chain was built from TRBV5-1 and TRBJ2-1; 9 bases in the junction line up with TRBD2. This sequence was found in a male donor with ankylosing spondylitis. The specimen was blood, either unsorted or a sorted T cell fraction (not recorded which). The sequence in DNA is TGCGCCAGCAGCCCCTTAGCGGGAGAAAATGAGCAGTTCTTC. Its protein is CASSPLAGENEQFF.